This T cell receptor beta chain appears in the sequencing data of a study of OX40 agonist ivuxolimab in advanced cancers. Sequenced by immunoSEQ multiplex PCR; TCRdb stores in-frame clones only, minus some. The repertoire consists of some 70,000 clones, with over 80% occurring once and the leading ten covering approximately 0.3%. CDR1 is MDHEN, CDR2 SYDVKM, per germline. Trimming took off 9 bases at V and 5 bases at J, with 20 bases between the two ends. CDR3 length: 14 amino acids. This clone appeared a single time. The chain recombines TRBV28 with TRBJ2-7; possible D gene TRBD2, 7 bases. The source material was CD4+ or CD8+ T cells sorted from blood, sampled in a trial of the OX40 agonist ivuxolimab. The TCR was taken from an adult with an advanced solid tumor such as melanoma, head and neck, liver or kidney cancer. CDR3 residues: CASRGSLAGDEQYF. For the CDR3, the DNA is TGTGCCAGTCGCGGGAGCCTGGCAGGGGACGAGCAGTACTTC.